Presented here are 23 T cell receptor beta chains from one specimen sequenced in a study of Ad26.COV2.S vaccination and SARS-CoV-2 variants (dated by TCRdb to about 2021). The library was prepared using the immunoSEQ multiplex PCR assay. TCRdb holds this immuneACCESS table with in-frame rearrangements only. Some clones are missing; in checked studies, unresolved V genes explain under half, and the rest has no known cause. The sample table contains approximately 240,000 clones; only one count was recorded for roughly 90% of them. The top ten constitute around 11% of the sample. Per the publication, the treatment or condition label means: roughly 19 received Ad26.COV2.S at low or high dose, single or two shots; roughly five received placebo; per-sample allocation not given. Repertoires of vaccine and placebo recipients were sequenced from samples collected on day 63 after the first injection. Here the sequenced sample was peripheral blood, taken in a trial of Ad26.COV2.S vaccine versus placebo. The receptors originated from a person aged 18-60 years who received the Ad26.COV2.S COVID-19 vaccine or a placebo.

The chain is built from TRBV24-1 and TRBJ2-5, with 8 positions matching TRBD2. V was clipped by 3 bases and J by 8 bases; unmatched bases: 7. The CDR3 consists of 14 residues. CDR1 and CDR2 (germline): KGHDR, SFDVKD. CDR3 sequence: CATSDAGGLLTQYF. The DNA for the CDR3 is TGTGCCACCAGTGATGCGGGGGGACTGTTAACCCAGTACTTC.

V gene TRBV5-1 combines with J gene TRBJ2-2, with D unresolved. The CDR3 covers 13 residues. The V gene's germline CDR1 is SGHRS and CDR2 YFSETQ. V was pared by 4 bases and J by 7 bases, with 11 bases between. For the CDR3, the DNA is TGCGCCAGCAGCCACCCGATGGGCGGGGAGCTGTTTTTT. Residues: CASSHPMGGELFF. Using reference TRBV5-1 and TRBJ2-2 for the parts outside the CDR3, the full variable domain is KAGVTQTPRYLIKTRGQQVTLSCSPISGHRSVSWYQQTPGQGLQFLFEYFSETQRNKGNFPGRFSGRQFSNSRSEMNVSTLELGDSALYLCASSHPMGGELFFGEGSRLTVL.

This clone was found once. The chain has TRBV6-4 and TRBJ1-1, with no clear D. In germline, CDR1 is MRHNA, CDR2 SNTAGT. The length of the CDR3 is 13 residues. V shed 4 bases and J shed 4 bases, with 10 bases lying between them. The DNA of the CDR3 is TGTGCCAGCAGTGTGGAGATAAGCACTGAAGCTTTCTTT. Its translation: CASSVEISTEAFF.

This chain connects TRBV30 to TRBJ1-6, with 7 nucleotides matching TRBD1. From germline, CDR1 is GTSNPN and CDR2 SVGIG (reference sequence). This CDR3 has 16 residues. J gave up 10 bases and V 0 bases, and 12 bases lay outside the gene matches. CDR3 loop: CAWSVQQGLRVSPLHF. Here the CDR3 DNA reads TGTGCCTGGAGTGTCCAACAGGGGCTTCGAGTATCACCCCTCCACTTT.

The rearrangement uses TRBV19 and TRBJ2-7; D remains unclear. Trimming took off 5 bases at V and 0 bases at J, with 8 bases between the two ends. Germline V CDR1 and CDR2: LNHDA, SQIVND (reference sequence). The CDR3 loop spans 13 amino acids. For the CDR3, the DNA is TGTGCCAGTAGTTTCTTGGACTCCTACGAGCAGTACTTC. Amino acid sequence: CASSFLDSYEQYF.

The CDR3 reads CASSLGGGEAFF. The DNA of the CDR3 is TGTGCCAGCAGCTTAGGAGGCGGTGAAGCTTTCTTT. The chain uses TRBV11-2 and TRBJ1-1, with no clear D. V gave up 1 base and J gave up 7 bases, with 7 bases separating them. CDR3 length equals 12 residues. The germline V gene encodes CDR1 SGHAT and CDR2 FQNNGV.

The DNA of the CDR3 is TGCGCCAGCAGTGAGTCGCGGGGCTCCGGGGAGCTGTTTTTT. Its protein is CASSESRGSGELFF. The chain links TRBV10-1 to TRBJ2-2, with D possibly matching TRBD2 (6 bases). The CDR3 totals 14 residues. Germline lookup yields CDR1 WNHNN and CDR2 SYGVQD (reference sequence). Trimming removed 0 bases at V and 6 bases at J, with 8 bases between.

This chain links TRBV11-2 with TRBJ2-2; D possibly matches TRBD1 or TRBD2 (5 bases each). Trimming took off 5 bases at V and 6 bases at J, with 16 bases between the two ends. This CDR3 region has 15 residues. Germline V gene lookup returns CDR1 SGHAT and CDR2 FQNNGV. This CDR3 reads CASSPGTLYAGELFF. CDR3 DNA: TGTGCCAGCAGCCCGGGGACCCTTTACGCCGGGGAGCTGTTTTTT.

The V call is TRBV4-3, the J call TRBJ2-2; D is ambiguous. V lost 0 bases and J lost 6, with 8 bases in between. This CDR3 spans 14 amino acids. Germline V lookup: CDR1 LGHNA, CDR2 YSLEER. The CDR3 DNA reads TGCGCCAGCAGCCAAGATCGAAGGGCCGGGGAGCTGTTTTTT. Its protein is CASSQDRRAGELFF.

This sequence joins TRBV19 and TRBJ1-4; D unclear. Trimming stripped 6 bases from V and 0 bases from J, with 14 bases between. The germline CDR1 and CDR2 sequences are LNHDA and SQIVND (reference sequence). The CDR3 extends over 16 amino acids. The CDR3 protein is CASSPRSISTNEKLFF. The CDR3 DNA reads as TGTGCCAGTAGCCCCAGAAGCATATCAACTAATGAAAAACTGTTTTTT.

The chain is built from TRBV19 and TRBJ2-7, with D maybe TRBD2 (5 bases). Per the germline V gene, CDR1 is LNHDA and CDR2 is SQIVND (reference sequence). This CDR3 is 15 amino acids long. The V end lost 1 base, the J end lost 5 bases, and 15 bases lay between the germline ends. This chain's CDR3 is CASSIGGGRWDEQYF. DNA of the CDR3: TGTGCCAGTAGTATAGGTGGAGGCAGATGGGACGAGCAGTACTTC.

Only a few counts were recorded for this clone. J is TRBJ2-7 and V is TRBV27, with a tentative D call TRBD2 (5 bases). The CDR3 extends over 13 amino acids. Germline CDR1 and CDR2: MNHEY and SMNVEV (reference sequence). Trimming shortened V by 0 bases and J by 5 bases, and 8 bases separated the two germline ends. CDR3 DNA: TGTGCCAGCAGTTTATCAGGGAGCCACGAGCAGTACTTC. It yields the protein CASSLSGSHEQYF.

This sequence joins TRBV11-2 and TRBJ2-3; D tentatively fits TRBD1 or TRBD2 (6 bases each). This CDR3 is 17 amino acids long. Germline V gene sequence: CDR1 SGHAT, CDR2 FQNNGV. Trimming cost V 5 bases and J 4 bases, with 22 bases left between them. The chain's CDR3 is CASSIADWGAGPDTQYF. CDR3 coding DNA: TGTGCCAGCAGCATCGCCGACTGGGGGGCCGGACCAGATACGCAGTATTTT. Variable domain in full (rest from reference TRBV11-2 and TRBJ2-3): EAGVAQSPRYKIIEKRQSVAFWCNPISGHATLYWYQQILGQGPKLLIQFQNNGVVDDSQLPKDRFSAERLKGVDSTLKIQPAKLEDSAVYLCASSIADWGAGPDTQYFGPGTRLTVL.

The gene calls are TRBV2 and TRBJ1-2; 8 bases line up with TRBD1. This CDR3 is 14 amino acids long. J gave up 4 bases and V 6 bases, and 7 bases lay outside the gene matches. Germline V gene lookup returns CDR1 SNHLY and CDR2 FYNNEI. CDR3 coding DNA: TGTGCCAGCAGCTCAGGACAGGGAGGCTATGGCTACACCTTC. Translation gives CASSSGQGGYGYTF.

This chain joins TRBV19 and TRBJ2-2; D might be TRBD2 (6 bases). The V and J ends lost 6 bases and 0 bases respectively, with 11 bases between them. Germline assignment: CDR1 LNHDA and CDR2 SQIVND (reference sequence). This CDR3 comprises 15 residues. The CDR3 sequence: CASRHSGANTGELFF. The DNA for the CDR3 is TGTGCCAGTAGGCACTCGGGGGCGAACACCGGGGAGCTGTTTTTT.

Here the CDR3 DNA reads TGTGCCAGCAGCCAAGAACCCGGGAGAATAGACTATGGCTACACCTTC. It encodes CASSQEPGRIDYGYTF. The V gene is TRBV4-2, the J gene TRBJ1-2, with no clear D. Germline V lookup: CDR1 LGHNA, CDR2 YNFKEQ. The CDR3 extends over 16 amino acids. V gave up 0 bases and J gave up 3 bases, with 14 bases separating them.

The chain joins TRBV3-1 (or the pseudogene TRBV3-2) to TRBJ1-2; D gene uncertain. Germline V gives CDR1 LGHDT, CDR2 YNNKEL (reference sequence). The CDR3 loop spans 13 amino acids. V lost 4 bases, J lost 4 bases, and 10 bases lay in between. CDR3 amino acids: CASSLTRVYGYTF. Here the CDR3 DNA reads TGTGCCAGCAGCCTAACAAGAGTCTATGGCTACACCTTC.

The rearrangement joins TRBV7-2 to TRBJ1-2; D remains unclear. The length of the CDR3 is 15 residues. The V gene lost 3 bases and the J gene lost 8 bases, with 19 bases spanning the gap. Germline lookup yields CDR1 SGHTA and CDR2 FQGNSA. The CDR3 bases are TGTGCCAGCAGCTTGGGAGACTCCCTCCTGAGCGGCTACACCTTC. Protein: CASSLGDSLLSGYTF.

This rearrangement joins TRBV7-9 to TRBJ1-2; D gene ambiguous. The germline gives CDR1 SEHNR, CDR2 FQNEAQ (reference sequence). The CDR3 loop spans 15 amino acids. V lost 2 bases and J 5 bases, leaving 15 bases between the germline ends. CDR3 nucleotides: TGTGCCAGCAGCTTAATAGGAATACCATCTTATGGCTACACCTTC. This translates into CASSLIGIPSYGYTF.

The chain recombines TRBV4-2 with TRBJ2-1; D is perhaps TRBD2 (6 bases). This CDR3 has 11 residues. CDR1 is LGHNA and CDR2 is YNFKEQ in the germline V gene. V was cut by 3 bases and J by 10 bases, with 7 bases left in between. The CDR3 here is CASSQEGEQFF. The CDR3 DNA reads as TGTGCCAGCAGCCAGGAGGGAGAGCAGTTCTTC.

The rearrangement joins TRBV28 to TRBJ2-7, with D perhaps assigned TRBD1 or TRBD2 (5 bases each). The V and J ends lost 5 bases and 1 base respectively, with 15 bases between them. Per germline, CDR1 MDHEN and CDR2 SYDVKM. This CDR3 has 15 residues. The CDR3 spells CASSRSGTGSYEQYF. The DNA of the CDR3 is TGTGCCAGCAGTCGATCCGGGACGGGGTCCTACGAGCAGTACTTC.

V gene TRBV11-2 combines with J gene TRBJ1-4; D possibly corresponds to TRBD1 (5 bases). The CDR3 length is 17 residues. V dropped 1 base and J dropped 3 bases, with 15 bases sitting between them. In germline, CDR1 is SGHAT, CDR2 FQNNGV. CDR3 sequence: CASSLGQLILANEKLFF. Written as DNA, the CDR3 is TGTGCCAGCAGCTTAGGACAGTTGATTCTGGCTAATGAAAAACTGTTTTTT.

CDR3 sequence reads: CASSQVGYTDTQYF. The CDR3 coding sequence is TGTGCCAGCAGCCAAGTTGGTTACACAGATACGCAGTATTTT. The chain employs TRBV14 and TRBJ2-3, with D hard to call. V gave up 1 base and J gave up 2 bases, with 7 bases separating them. This CDR3 comprises 14 residues. The germline V gene encodes CDR1 SGHDN and CDR2 FVKESK.